This TCR beta chain was profiled in a study of blood T cell repertoires in COVID-19. Across the study: Donors in the United States, Italy and Spain gave samples during acute or convalescent COVID-19. PBMCs, B-cell-depleted T cells, or T cells provided the cDNA or gDNA that made up the material.

Authors' data handling: The assay estimated nucleated cells by amplifying reference gene primers. TCRdb's copy holds only in-frame clones and misses some; the assay was immunoSEQ multiplex PCR. From that table come the V and J calls and clone size; the DNA was used to work out D and trimming. This sample has almost 250,000 clones; about 84% occur once, and the top ten carry about 5.4%. Deletions cut 7 bases from V and 4 bases from J, with 10 bases between. CDR3 length equals 12 residues. CDR1 is MDHEN and CDR2 is SYDVKM in the germline V gene. The Seattle patients, enrolled during active infection, were followed longitudinally.

The material sequenced was peripheral blood. This chain uses TRBV28 with TRBJ1-1; tentatively, D is TRBD1 (6 bases). This TCR came from a woman aged 80 or over with COVID-19, enrolled during active disease. The CDR3: CASIQGSTEAFF. Written as DNA, the CDR3 is TGTGCCAGCATCCAGGGGAGCACTGAAGCTTTCTTT. Full variable domain (rest looked up from reference TRBV28 and TRBJ1-1): DVKVTQSSRYLVKRTGEKVFLECVQDMDHENMFWYRQDPGLGLRLIYFSYDVKMKEKGDIPEGYSVSREKKERFSLILESASTNQTSMYLCASIQGSTEAFFGQGTRLTVV.